The 6 T cell receptor beta chains below were found in one sample sequenced in a study of blood T cells in healthy people across ages. Through a sample-barcoded 5' primer and a J-beta primer mix, a second PCR was run for roughly 6 to 11 cycles. MiXCR, run by TCRdb on the 5' RACE reads, gives a single entry per CDR3 protein. Counted here are around 1.5 million distinct CDR3 sequences, approximately 63% occurring once; the ten biggest clones make up over 5.5%. The sample taken for sequencing was blood. These receptors were taken from a man aged 18 to 29 in good health.

The chain couples TRBV29-1 to TRBJ2-5; a weak D match, TRBD2 (5 bases). The length of the CDR3 is 17 residues. V shed 3 bases and J shed 0 bases, with 20 bases lying between them. CDR1 and CDR2 (germline): SQVTM, ANQGSEA. CDR3 in amino acids: CSVDQSGDSWYQETQYF. CDR3 bases: TGCAGCGTTGACCAATCCGGGGATAGTTGGTACCAAGAGACCCAGTACTTC.

V is TRBV4-3 and J is TRBJ2-3; D gene uncertain. In germline, CDR1 is LGHNA, CDR2 YSLEER. The CDR3 consists of 13 residues. V was pared by 0 bases and J by 7 bases, with 8 bases between. The CDR3 sequence is CASSQEPPHTQYF. CDR3 nucleotides: TGCGCCAGCAGCCAAGAACCCCCCCATACGCAGTATTTT.

There are a few counts of this clonotype. This chain links TRBV7-9 with TRBJ2-5; D possibly matches TRBD1 or TRBD2 (5 bases each). There are 15 residues in the CDR3. Looked up from germline, CDR1 is SEHNR and CDR2 is FQNEAQ (reference sequence). Between the trimmed V and J ends, which lost 4 bases and 2 bases, there was a span of 14 bases. CDR3 protein: CASSSHPGPQETQYF. The CDR3 coding sequence is TGTGCCAGCAGCTCTCACCCGGGACCTCAAGAGACCCAGTACTTC.

For this clonotype: At one end the junction does not follow the germline gene, possibly because of a read error. The chain recombines TRBV28 with TRBJ2-3, with a tentative D call TRBD2 (7 bases). The CDR3 covers 16 residues. Germline V gene sequence: CDR1 MDHEN, CDR2 SYDVKM. The CDR3 region is CAGSPPVGGPGDTQYF. As DNA, the CDR3 is TGTGCCGGCAGTCCCCCGGTGGGGGGGCCCGGAGATACGCAGTATTTT. Supplemented by reference TRBV28 and TRBJ2-3, the full variable domain reads DVKVTQSSRYLVKRTGEKVFLECVQDMDHENMFWYRQDPGLGLRLIYFSYDVKMKEKGDIPEGYSVSREKKERFSLILESASTNQTSMYLCAGSPPVGGPGDTQYFGPGTRLTVL.

In this sample, this clonotype turned up many times. The rearrangement joins TRBV6-4 to TRBJ2-1; TRBD2 might be the D (6 bases). Trimming stripped 2 bases from V and 0 bases from J, with 8 bases between. CDR1 and CDR2 from the germline V gene are MRHNA and SNTAGT. This CDR3 has 15 residues. CDR3 coding DNA: TGTGCCAGCAGTGACGGAGCGGGCTCCTACAATGAGCAGTTCTTC. Residues: CASSDGAGSYNEQFF.

V gene TRBV12-5 combines with J gene TRBJ2-2; D is possibly TRBD2 (5 bases). This CDR3 has 14 residues. CDR1 is LGHNT and CDR2 is FRNRAP in the germline V gene. V was trimmed by 7 bases and J by 3 bases, leaving 12 bases between them. The DNA of the CDR3 is TGTGCTAGTGTAACCCCCGGGGACACCGGGGAGCTGTTTTTT. It is translated as CASVTPGDTGELFF.